This paragraph covers one T cell receptor (beta chain) sequence. Antigen unknown. This sample includes further DNA sequences coding for the same CDR3. The record originates from a study of shared clonotypes between healthy human individuals. Study-level points and caveats: A few donors had approximately 4.6% of their naive CD4 clonotypes in common. An effect of sequencing depth on clonotype sharing among donors was expected. Naive subsets typically showed greater estimated richness than memory subsets.

TCRdb keeps only in-frame clones here, not all; method: immunoSEQ multiplex PCR. The data show around 690,000 clones, with 80% to 95% seen just once and 30% to 40% held by the top ten. V dropped 0 bases and J dropped 4; count of bases not matched to a gene: 2. This CDR3 has 14 residues. Germline loops: CDR1 SEHNR, CDR2 FQNEAQ (reference sequence). The donors were adults (healthy and HIV-negative) with no recent acute infections or vaccinations. V is TRBV7-9 and J is TRBJ2-7; 8 bases agree with TRBD1. The material sequenced was memory CD8+ T cells from PBMCs. Subset given: CD45RO+ cells pooled with CCR7-negative TemRA cells. This clonotype was sampled from a man younger than 30 in good health. Some clones in this sample may be carry-over from other donors' samples. The CDR3 sequence: CASSLAGQVYEQYF. DNA for the CDR3: TGTGCCAGCAGCTTAGCGGGACAGGTTTACGAGCAGTACTTC.